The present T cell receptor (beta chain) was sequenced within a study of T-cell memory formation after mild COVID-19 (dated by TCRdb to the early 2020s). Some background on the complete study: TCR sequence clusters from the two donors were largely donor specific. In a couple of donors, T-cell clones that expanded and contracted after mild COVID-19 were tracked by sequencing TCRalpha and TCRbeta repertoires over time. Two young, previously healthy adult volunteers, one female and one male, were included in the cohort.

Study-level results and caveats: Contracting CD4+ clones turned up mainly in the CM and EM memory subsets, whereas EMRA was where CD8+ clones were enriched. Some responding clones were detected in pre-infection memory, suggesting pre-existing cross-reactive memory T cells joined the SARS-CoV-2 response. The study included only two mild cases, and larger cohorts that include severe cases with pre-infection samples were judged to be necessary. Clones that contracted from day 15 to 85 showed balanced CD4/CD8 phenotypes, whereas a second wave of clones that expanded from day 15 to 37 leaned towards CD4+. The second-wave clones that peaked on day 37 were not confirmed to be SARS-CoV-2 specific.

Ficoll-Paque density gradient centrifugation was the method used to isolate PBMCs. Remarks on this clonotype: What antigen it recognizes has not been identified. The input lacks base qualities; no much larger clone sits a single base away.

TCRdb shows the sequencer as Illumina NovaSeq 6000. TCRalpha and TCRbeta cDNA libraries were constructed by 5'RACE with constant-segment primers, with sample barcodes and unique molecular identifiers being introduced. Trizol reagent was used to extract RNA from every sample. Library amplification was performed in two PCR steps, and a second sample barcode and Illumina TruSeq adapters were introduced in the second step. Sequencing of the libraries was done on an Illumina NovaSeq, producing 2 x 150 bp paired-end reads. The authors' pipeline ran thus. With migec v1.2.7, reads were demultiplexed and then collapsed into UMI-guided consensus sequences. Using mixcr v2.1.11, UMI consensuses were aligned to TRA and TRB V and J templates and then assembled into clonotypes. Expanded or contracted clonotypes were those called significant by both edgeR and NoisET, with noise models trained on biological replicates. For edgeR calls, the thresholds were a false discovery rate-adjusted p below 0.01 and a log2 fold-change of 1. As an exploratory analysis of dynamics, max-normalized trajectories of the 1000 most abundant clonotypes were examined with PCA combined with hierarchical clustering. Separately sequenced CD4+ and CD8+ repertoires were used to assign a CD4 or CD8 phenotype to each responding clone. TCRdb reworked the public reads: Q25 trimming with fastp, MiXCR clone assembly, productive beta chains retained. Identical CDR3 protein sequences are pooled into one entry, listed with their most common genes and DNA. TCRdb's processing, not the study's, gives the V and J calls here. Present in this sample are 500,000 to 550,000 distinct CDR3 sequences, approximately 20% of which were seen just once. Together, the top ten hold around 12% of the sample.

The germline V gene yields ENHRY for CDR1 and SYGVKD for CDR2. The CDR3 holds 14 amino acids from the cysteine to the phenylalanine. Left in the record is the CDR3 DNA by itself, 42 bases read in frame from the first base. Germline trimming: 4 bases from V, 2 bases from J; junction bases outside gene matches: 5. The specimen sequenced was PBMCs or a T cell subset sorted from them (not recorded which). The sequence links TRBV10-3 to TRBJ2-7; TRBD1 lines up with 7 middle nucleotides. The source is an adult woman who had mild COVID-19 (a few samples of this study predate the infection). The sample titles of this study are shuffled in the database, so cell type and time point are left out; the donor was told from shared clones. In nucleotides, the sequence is TGTGCCATCAGTGTCCGACAGGGCCCCTACGAGCAGTACTTC. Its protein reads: CAISVRQGPYEQYF.